One and the same sample provided the 15 T cell receptor beta chains below, sequenced in a study of CD4 T cells in relation to SARS-CoV-2 and coronaviruses. These TCRs are of unknown antigen specificity. The assay was immunoSEQ multiplex PCR, and TCRdb's table has in-frame clones only and misses some. The top ten hold approximately 1.5% of the sample, which has 35,000 to 50,000 clones, over 75% seen once. Sequenced: naive CD4+ T cells from PBMCs, cultured in vitro. The sample's subset: naive CD4+ T cells isolated by negative enrichment. These receptors all come from an adult with COVID-19.

V gene TRBV6-5 combines with J gene TRBJ1-5, with D maybe TRBD1 (6 bases). Germline V gene data show CDR1 as MNHEY and CDR2 as SVGAGI. The CDR3 loop spans 14 amino acids. Trimming shortened V by 6 bases and J by 10 bases, and 19 bases separated the two germline ends. CDR3 DNA sequence: TGTGCCAGCAGCCTCGGGGCCCAAGGGGGACCCCAGCATTTT. Protein product: CASSLGAQGGPQHF.

The genes are TRBV5-1 and TRBJ2-2, with a weak D call TRBD1 (6 bases). The CDR3 totals 15 residues. Trimming shortened V by 2 bases and J by 3 bases, and 11 bases separated the two germline ends. Germline CDR1 and CDR2: SGHRS and YFSETQ. CDR3 nucleotide sequence: TGCGCCAGCAGCTTCAGGGGAGAAGACACCGGGGAGCTGTTTTTT. It is translated as CASSFRGEDTGELFF.

The chain joins TRBV3-1 (or the pseudogene TRBV3-2) to TRBJ2-3; no clear D gene. Germline assignment: CDR1 LGHDT and CDR2 YNNKEL (reference sequence). The germline V and J ends were trimmed by 3 bases and 2 bases, with 15 bases remaining between them. The CDR3 is made up of 16 amino acids. The CDR3 region is CASSHGFTPFTDTQYF. The CDR3 region has the DNA TGTGCCAGCAGCCACGGGTTCACCCCCTTCACAGATACGCAGTATTTT.

This sequence joins TRBV10-1 and TRBJ2-3; the match to TRBD2 covers 8 bases. CDR1 is WNHNN and CDR2 is SYGVQD in the germline V gene (reference sequence). This CDR3 contains 17 residues. J gave up 13 bases and V 3 bases, and 21 bases lay outside the gene matches. Here the CDR3 reads CASSDTVPNPGLDLKYF. For the CDR3, the DNA is TGCGCCAGCAGTGATACGGTCCCGAACCCGGGACTAGATCTGAAGTATTTT.

The genes are TRBV5-1 and TRBJ2-7; 9 positions match TRBD1. CDR1 and CDR2 from the germline V gene are SGHRS and YFSETQ. V was clipped by 1 base and J by 6 bases; unmatched bases: 5. This CDR3 is built from 14 residues. DNA for the CDR3: TGCGCCAGCAGCTTGAACAGGGGGCGAGGCGAGCAGTACTTC. Its protein product is CASSLNRGRGEQYF. Full variable domain (remainder filled in from reference TRBV5-1 and TRBJ2-7): KAGVTQTPRYLIKTRGQQVTLSCSPISGHRSVSWYQQTPGQGLQFLFEYFSETQRNKGNFPGRFSGRQFSNSRSEMNVSTLELGDSALYLCASSLNRGRGEQYFGPGTRLTVT.

Regarding this clone: One junction end does not reproduce the germline sequence, and a read error may be involved. The V gene is TRBV5-1, the J gene TRBJ2-1; D is possibly TRBD1 or TRBD2 (5 bases each). Germline V CDR1 and CDR2: SGHRS, YFSETQ. The CDR3 is 16 amino acids. The CDR3 loop reads CASSLDTAGSYNEQFF. The CDR3 DNA reads TGCGCCAGCAGTTTGGACACCGCGGGCTCCTACAATGAGCAGTTCTTC.

The J gene is TRBJ1-5, the V gene TRBV6-2 or TRBV6-3, with D perhaps matching TRBD1 (6 bases). The CDR3 covers 19 residues. The V end lost 0 bases, the J end lost 5 bases, and 23 bases lay between the germline ends. Germline CDR1 and CDR2: MNHEY and SVGEGT. In nucleotides, the CDR3 is TGTGCCAGCAGTTACTCCCCCTGGAGGTCACAGGGCAATCATCAGCCCCAGCATTTT. Residues: CASSYSPWRSQGNHQPQHF.

This chain links TRBV5-1 with TRBJ2-2; D gene unclear. The CDR3 spans 12 residues. Trimming left V 4 bases short and J 2 bases short, with 3 bases between. CDR1 and CDR2 from the germline V gene are SGHRS and YFSETQ. The CDR3 nucleotides are TGCGCCAGCAGCCGAAACACCGGGGAGCTGTTTTTT. Its protein product is CASSRNTGELFF.

J is TRBJ2-1 and V is TRBV15; 9 bases agree with TRBD2. The V and J ends lost 6 bases and 9 bases, in that order; junction bases with no gene match: 12. The germline CDR1 and CDR2 sequences are LNHNV and YYDKDF (reference sequence). The CDR3 covers 15 residues. The CDR3 sequence: CATRRTSEKRGEQFF. DNA for the CDR3: TGTGCCACCAGAAGGACTAGCGAAAAAAGGGGTGAGCAGTTCTTC. Variable domain in full (rest from reference TRBV15 and TRBJ2-1): DAMVIQNPRYQVTQFGKPVTLSCSQTLNHNVMYWYQQKSSQAPKLLFHYYDKDFNNEADTPDNFQSRRPNTSFCFLDIRSPGLGDTAMYLCATRRTSEKRGEQFFGPGTRLTVL.

The chain is built from TRBV24-1 and TRBJ2-1; a weak D match, TRBD2 (5 bases). The germline gives CDR1 KGHDR, CDR2 SFDVKD. This CDR3 is 22 amino acids long. V was shortened by 5 bases and J by 8 bases, with 39 bases between the two germline ends. The CDR3: CATSAVSGARPSGGPLLDEQFF. The CDR3 region has the DNA TGTGCCACCAGTGCTGTTTCGGGCGCTCGTCCGTCAGGAGGCCCCCTACTAGATGAGCAGTTCTTC.

The chain has TRBV3-1 (or the pseudogene TRBV3-2) and TRBJ2-1; D unclear. Germline-derived CDR1 and CDR2 are LGHDT and YNNKEL (reference sequence). Between the trimmed V and J ends, which lost 4 bases and 5 bases, there was a span of 6 bases. The CDR3 contains 12 residues. For the CDR3, the DNA is TGTGCCAGCAGCCTACTGAACAATGAGCAGTTCTTC. It codes for CASSLLNNEQFF.

V is TRBV30 and J is TRBJ1-4; D is perhaps TRBD1 (5 bases). CDR1 and CDR2 (germline): GTSNPN, SVGIG (reference sequence). The CDR3 length is 18 residues. V was shortened by 2 bases and J by 7 bases, with 26 bases between the two germline ends. CDR3 loop: CAWSMFYSGRHRGEKLFF. The CDR3 bases are TGTGCCTGGAGTATGTTCTACTCAGGACGCCATAGGGGTGAAAAACTGTTTTTT.

This chain connects TRBV9 to TRBJ1-1; 8 positions agree with TRBD1. There are 14 residues in the CDR3. J lost 4 bases, V lost 4 bases, and 6 bases had no gene match. Germline values: CDR1 SGDLS, CDR2 YYNGEE. CDR3 protein: CASSKGQGTTEAFF. CDR3 DNA: TGTGCCAGCAGCAAAGGACAGGGTACCACTGAAGCTTTCTTT.

The chain combines TRBV28 with TRBJ2-1; D is undetermined. Between the trimmed V and J ends, which lost 1 base and 7 bases, there was a span of 2 bases. The CDR3 runs to 11 residues. In germline, CDR1 is MDHEN, CDR2 SYDVKM. CDR3 sequence reads: CASSLFNEQFF. CDR3 nucleotide sequence: TGTGCCAGCAGTTTATTTAATGAGCAGTTCTTC.

This clone was picked up a small number of times. The CDR3, as DNA: TGTGCCAGCAGCCGGGGGGACGCTCCTTTCTACGAGCAGTACTTC. The encoded protein is CASSRGDAPFYEQYF. The J gene is TRBJ2-7, the V gene TRBV7-9, with TRBD2 matching 7 bases. V gave up 5 bases and J gave up 3 bases; unmatched junction bases: 10. Per the germline V gene, CDR1 is SEHNR and CDR2 is FQNEAQ (reference sequence). This CDR3 is built from 15 residues. Supplemented by reference TRBV7-9 and TRBJ2-7, the full variable domain reads DTGVSQNPRHKITKRGQNVTFRCDPISEHNRLYWYRQTLGQGPEFLTYFQNEAQLEKSRLLSDRFSAERPKGSFSTLEIQRTEQGDSAMYLCASSRGDAPFYEQYFGPGTRLTVT.